A selection of T cell receptor beta chains follows, all from one sample in a study of blood T cell repertoires in COVID-19. Assay used: immunoSEQ multiplex PCR; TCRdb lists only in-frame clones, some missing. The sample shows approximately 150,000 clones, roughly 82% of them seen only once. Material: peripheral blood. The receptors originated from a human donor with acute or convalescent COVID-19. The donor label of this sample is uncertain. CDR3s include the opening cysteine and the closing phenylalanine or tryptophan. The order of the fields is V gene, D gene, clone size, J gene, CDR3 DNA, CDR3 protein. D genes are given only for firm matches. Size values are once, few and many counts, or a class for expanded clones, and some rows have none.

TRBV29-1	TRBD2	once	TRBJ2-1	TGCAGCGGCGGGGGGGAACACAATGAGCAGTTCTTC	CSGGGEHNEQFF
TRBV7-2	-	-	TRBJ1-1	TGTGCCAGCAGCCAAATCGACAGTTTGGGCACTGAAGCTTTCTTT	CASSQIDSLGTEAFF
TRBV23-1	-	-	TRBJ1-1	TGCGCCAGCAGTCATTGCGAGTTCTTT	CASSHCEFF
TRBV5-6	-	-	TRBJ1-1	TGTGCCAGCAGCTTGGTTGGGGGCGCGAACACTGAAGCTTTCTTT	CASSLVGGANTEAFF
TRBV11-2	-	-	TRBJ2-5	TGTGCCAGCAGCTCGGGGGTTCAAGAGACCCAGTACTTC	CASSSGVQETQYF
TRBV10-3	-	-	TRBJ2-3	TGTGCCTCCCAGCAGGGCTTAGCAGATACGCAGTATTTT	CASQQGLADTQYF
TRBV9	TRBD2	-	TRBJ2-7	TGTGCCAGCTCCCCACTAGCGGGGCTTAGCGAGCAGTACTTC	CASSPLAGLSEQYF
TRBV21-1	-	-	TRBJ2-2	TGTGCCAGCGGGAACAGGCCCACCGGGGAGCTGTTTTTT	CASGNRPTGELFF
TRBV12-3/TRBV12-4	TRBD1	-	TRBJ1-1	TGTGCCAGCACCCGACAGGGGGCTCAAGAAGCTTTCTTT	CASTRQGAQEAFF
TRBV27	-	-	TRBJ2-7	TGTGCCAGCAGTTTAAAATCTACCTCCTACGAGCAGTACTTC	CASSLKSTSYEQYF
TRBV12-3/TRBV12-4	-	-	TRBJ1-2	TGTGCCAGCAGCCTTCGGGGCGGGGCCGGCTACACCTTC	CASSLRGGAGYTF
TRBV2	-	-	TRBJ1-4	TGTGCCAGCAGCGGAGGGTTTGGGGAAAAACTGTTTTTT	CASSGGFGEKLFF
TRBV5-3	-	-	TRBJ1-2	TGTGCCAGAAGCTTACGCAGGGAGGGTTATGGCTACACCTTC	CARSLRREGYGYTF
TRBV6-5	-	few	TRBJ1-2	TGTGCCAGTAGAGACAGGCCTTATGGCTACACCTTC	CASRDRPYGYTF
TRBV6-5	-	-	TRBJ1-1	TGTGCCAGCAGAAACACAGGTATCAACACTGAAGCTTTCTTT	CASRNTGINTEAFF
TRBV20-1	-	many	TRBJ1-1	TGCAGTGCTCCTAGGGGGTTGGCTTTCTTT	CSAPRGLAFF
TRBV6-5	-	-	TRBJ1-3	TGTGCCAGCAGAGAGACCTGGAGGGAGTCGGACACCATATATTTT	CASRETWRESDTIYF
TRBV18	TRBD1	once	TRBJ2-7	TGTGCCAGCCGGGACAGGGCCTCCTACGAGCAGTACTTC	CASRDRASYEQYF
TRBV3-1/TRBV3-2	TRBD1	-	TRBJ2-2	TGTGCCAGCACCCCCGGACAGGGGGTGGGAACCGGGGAGCTGTTTTTT	CASTPGQGVGTGELFF